Given below is one TCR beta chain in context. The source of the sample is a study of blood T cell repertoires in COVID-19. In the study overall: From the United States, Italy and Spain came samples of acute and convalescent COVID-19. PBMCs, B-cell-depleted T cells, or T cells were the source of the cDNA or gDNA that made up the material.

Libraries were prepared by immunoSEQ multiplex PCR; TCRdb keeps only in-frame clonotypes and omits some of them. Here the sample spans approximately 14,000 clones, around 85% being singletons. The sequence derives from a human donor in a cohort sampled during active COVID-19. The sequenced sample was peripheral blood.

The CDR3 region is CASSLGTAQYF. The DNA of the CDR3 is TGTGCCAGCAGCTTAGGAACAGCGCAGTACTTC. The chain combines TRBV7-6 with TRBJ2-7; no definite D call. Trimming pared 1 base from V and 9 bases from J, leaving 7 bases between. The germline V gene has CDR1 SGHVS and CDR2 FNYEAQ. This CDR3 has 11 residues.